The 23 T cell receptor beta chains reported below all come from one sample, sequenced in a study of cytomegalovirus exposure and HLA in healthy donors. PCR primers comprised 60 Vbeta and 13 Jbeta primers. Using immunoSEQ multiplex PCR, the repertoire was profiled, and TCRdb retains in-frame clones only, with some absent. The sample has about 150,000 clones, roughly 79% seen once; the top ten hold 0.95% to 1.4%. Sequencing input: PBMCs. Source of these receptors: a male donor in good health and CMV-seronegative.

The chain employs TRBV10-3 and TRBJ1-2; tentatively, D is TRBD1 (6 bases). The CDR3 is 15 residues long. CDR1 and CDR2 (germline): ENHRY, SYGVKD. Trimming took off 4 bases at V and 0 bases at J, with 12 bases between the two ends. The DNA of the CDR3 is TGTGCCATCAGTGGGTCGACAGGACCTAACTATGGCTACACCTTC. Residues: CAISGSTGPNYGYTF.

The CDR3 is CASSQEVGGETQYF. The CDR3, as DNA: TGTGCCAGCAGCCAAGAAGTAGGCGGGGAGACCCAGTACTTC. V is TRBV4-2 and J is TRBJ2-5; tentatively, D is TRBD2 (5 bases). The CDR3 length is 14 residues. Per the germline V gene, CDR1 is LGHNA and CDR2 is YNFKEQ. V lost 0 bases, J lost 5 bases, and 10 bases lay in between.

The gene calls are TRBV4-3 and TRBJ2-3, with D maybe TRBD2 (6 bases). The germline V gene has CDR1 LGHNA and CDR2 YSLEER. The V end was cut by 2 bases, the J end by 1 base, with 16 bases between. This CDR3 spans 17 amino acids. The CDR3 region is CASSQRSSGGGTDTQYF. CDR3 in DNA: TGCGCCAGCAGCCAAAGATCTTCCGGCGGGGGCACAGATACGCAGTATTTT.

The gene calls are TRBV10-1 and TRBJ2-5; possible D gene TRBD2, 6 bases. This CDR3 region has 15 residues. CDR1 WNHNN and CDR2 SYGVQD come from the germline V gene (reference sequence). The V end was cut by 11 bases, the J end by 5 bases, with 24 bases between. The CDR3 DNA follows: TGCGCCGGTGCCAAAACGGGACTTCATTTGGAGACCCAGTACTTC. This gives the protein CAGAKTGLHLETQYF.

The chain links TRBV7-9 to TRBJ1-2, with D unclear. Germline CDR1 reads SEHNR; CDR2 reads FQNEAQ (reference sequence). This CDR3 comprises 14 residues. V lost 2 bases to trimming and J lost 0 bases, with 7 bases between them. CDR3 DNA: TGTGCCAGCAGCTTAAGGGAGACTAACTATGGCTACACCTTC. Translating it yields CASSLRETNYGYTF.

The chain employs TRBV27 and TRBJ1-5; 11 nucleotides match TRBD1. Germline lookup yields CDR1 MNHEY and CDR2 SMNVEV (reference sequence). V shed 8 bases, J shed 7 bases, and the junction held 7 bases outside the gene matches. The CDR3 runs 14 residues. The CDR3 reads CASRGTGGIQPQHF. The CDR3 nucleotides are TGTGCCAGCCGGGGGACAGGGGGTATCCAGCCCCAGCATTTT.

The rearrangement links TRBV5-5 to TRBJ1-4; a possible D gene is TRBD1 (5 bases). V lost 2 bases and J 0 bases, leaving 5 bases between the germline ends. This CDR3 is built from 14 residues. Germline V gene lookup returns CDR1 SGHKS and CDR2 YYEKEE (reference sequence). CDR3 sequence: CASSFRATNEKLFF. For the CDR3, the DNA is TGTGCCAGCAGCTTCAGGGCAACTAATGAAAAACTGTTTTTT. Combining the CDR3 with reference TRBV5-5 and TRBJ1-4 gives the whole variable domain DAGVTQSPTHLIKTRGQQVTLRCSPISGHKSVSWYQQVLGQGPQFIFQYYEKEERGRGNFPDRFSARQFPNYSSELNVNALLLGDSALYLCASSFRATNEKLFFGSGTQLSVL.

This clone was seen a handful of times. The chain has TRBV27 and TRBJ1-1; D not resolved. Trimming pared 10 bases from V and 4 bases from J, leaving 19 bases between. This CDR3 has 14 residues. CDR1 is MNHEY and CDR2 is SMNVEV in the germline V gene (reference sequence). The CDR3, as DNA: TGTGCCACCTTAAAGGGAGATTTAGGCACTGAAGCTTTCTTT. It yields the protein CATLKGDLGTEAFF.

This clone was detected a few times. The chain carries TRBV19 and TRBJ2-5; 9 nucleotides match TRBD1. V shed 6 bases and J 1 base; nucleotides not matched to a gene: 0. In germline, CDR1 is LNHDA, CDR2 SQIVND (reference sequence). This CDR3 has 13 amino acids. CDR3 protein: CASRDRGQETQYF. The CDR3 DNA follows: TGTGCCAGTAGGGACAGGGGCCAAGAGACCCAGTACTTC.

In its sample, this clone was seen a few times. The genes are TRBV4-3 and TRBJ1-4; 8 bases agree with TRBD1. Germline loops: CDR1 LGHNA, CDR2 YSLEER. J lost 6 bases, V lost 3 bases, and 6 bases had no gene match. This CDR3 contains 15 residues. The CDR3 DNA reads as TGCGCCAGCAGCCAGGTGACAGGGGTAGATGAAAAACTGTTTTTT. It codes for CASSQVTGVDEKLFF.

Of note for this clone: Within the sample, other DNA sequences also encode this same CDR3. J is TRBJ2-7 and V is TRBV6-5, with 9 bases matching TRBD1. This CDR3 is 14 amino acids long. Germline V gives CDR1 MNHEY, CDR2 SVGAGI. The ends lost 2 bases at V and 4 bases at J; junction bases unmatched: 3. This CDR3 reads CASSYGTGTYEQYF. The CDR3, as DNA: TGTGCCAGCAGTTACGGGACAGGGACATACGAGCAGTACTTC.

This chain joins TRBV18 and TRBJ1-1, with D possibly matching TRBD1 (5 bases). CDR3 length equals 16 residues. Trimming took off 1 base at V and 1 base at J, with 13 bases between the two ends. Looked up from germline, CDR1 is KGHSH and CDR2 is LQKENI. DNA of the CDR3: TGTGCCAGCTCACCACGGGCAGCACAGGAGAACACTGAAGCTTTCTTT. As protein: CASSPRAAQENTEAFF.

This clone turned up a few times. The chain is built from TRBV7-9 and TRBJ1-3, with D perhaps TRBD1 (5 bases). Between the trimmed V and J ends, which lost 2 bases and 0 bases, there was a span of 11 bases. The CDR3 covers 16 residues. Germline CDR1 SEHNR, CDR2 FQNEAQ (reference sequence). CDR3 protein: CASSLLGDPSGNTIYF. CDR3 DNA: TGTGCCAGCAGCTTACTAGGGGATCCCTCTGGAAACACCATATATTTT. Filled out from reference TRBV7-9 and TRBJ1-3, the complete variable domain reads DTGVSQNPRHKITKRGQNVTFRCDPISEHNRLYWYRQTLGQGPEFLTYFQNEAQLEKSRLLSDRFSAERPKGSFSTLEIQRTEQGDSAMYLCASSLLGDPSGNTIYFGEGSWLTVV.

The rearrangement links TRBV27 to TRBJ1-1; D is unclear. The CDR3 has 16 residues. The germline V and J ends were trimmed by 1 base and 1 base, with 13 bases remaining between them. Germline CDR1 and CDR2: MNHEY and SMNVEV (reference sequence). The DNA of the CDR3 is TGTGCCAGCAGTTTATTTGTCACAGTGTCGAACACTGAAGCTTTCTTT. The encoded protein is CASSLFVTVSNTEAFF.

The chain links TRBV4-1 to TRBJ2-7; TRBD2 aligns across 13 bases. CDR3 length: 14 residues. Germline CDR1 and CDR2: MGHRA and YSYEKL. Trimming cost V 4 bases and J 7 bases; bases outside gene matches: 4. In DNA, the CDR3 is TGCGCCAGCAGCCCCGGACTAGCGGGGGTAGAGCAGTACTTC. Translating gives CASSPGLAGVEQYF.

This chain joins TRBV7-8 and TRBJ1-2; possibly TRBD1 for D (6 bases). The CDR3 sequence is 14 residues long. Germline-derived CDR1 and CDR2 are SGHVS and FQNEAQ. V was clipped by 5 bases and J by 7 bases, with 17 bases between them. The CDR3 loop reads CASSLPEGGPGYTF. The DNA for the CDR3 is TGTGCCAGCAGCCTCCCCGAGGGGGGGCCTGGCTACACCTTC.

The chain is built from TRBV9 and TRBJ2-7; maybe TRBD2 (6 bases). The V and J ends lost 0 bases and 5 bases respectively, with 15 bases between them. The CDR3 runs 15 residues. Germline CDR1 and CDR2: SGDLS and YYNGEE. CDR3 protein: CASSVAEGMGDEQYF. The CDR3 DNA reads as TGTGCCAGCAGCGTAGCGGAGGGGATGGGTGACGAGCAGTACTTC.

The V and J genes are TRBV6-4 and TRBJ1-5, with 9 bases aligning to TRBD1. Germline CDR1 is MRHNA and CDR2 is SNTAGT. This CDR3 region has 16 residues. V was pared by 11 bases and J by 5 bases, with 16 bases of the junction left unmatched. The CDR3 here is CAGRSRDREGDQPQHF. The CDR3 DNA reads TGTGCCGGCCGAAGTAGGGACAGGGAGGGAGATCAGCCCCAGCATTTT.

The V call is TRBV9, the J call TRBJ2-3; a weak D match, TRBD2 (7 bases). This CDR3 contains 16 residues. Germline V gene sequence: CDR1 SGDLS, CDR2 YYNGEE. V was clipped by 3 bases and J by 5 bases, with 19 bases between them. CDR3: CASSALRAGAVDTQYF. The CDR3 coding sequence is TGTGCCAGCAGCGCTCTCCGGGCGGGGGCGGTAGATACGCAGTATTTT.

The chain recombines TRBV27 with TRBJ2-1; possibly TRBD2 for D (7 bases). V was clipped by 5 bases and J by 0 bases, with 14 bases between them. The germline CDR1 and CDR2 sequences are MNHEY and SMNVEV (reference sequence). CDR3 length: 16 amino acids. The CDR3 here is CASSPLGGRSYNEQFF. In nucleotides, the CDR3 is TGTGCCAGCAGTCCCTTGGGGGGGCGCTCCTACAATGAGCAGTTCTTC.

DNA of the CDR3: TGTGCCAGCACTTTAGCCCCCCAGGGGGACACTGAAGCTTTCTTT. Translating gives CASTLAPQGDTEAFF. This chain uses TRBV7-2 with TRBJ1-1, with 7 positions matching TRBD1. J lost 3 bases, V lost 7 bases, and 11 bases had no gene match. The CDR3 consists of 15 residues. Germline-derived CDR1 and CDR2 are SGHTA and FQGNSA.

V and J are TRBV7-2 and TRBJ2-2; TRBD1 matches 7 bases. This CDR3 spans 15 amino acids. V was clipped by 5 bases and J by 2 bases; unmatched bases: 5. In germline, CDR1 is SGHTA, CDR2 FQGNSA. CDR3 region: CASSARTGNTGELFF. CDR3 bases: TGTGCCAGCAGCGCCCGGACAGGAAACACCGGGGAGCTGTTTTTT.

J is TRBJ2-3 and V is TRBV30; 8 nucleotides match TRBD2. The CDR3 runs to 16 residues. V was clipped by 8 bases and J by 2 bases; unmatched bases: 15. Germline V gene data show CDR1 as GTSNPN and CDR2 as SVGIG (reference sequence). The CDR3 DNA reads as TGTGCCGGGAAGTTCAAGCGGGGGAGGAACACAGATACGCAGTATTTT. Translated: CAGKFKRGRNTDTQYF.